The 19 T cell receptor beta chains below all came from one sample that was sequenced in a study of blood T cell repertoires in COVID-19. Some clones are missing from TCRdb's copy, which holds only in-frame ones; the method was immunoSEQ multiplex PCR. Of about 200,000 clones in the sample, about 85% were seen once. The sequenced sample consisted of peripheral blood. Source of these receptors: a woman over 75 with acute or convalescent COVID-19.

The CDR3 loop reads CASSVGNDRLGGYTF. CDR3 DNA: TGTGCCAGCAGCGTAGGAAACGACAGGTTGGGTGGCTACACCTTC. J is TRBJ1-2 and V is TRBV9, with D possibly being TRBD1 (6 bases). CDR3 length equals 15 residues. Germline V gives CDR1 SGDLS, CDR2 YYNGEE. Trimming removed 0 bases from V and 7 bases from J, with 16 bases in between. Based on the CDR3 plus reference TRBV9 and TRBJ1-2, the full variable domain is DSGVTQTPKHLITATGQRVTLRCSPRSGDLSVYWYQQSLDQGLQFLIQYYNGEERAKGNILERFSAQQFPDLHSELNLSSLELGDSALYFCASSVGNDRLGGYTFGSGTRLTVV.

CDR3 region: CASSQVSKDRVSYEQYF. The CDR3 coding sequence is TGCGCCAGCAGCCAAGTCAGCAAGGACAGGGTATCCTACGAGCAGTACTTC. This chain joins TRBV4-1 and TRBJ2-7, with 8 bases lining up with TRBD1. This CDR3 spans 17 amino acids. Germline assignment: CDR1 MGHRA and CDR2 YSYEKL. V shed 1 base and J 1 base; nucleotides not matched to a gene: 9.

This clone came up once. The V and J genes are TRBV2 and TRBJ2-1, with TRBD2 matching over 14 bases. V dropped 7 bases and J dropped 9; count of bases not matched to a gene: 8. The CDR3 extends over 15 amino acids. Looked up from germline, CDR1 is SNHLY and CDR2 is FYNNEI. The CDR3 region is CASTRTSGRTFEQFF. The DNA for the CDR3 is TGTGCCAGCACCCGGACTAGCGGGAGGACGTTTGAGCAGTTCTTC.

The chain has TRBV11-1 and TRBJ1-2; D not resolved. This CDR3 region has 13 residues. Germline V CDR1 and CDR2: SGHAT, FQDESV (reference sequence). V shed 1 base and J shed 5 bases, with 8 bases lying between them. DNA of the CDR3: TGTGCCAGCAGCTTAGGCCGGGGATATGGCTACACCTTC. This sequence encodes CASSLGRGYGYTF.

This rearrangement joins TRBV9 to TRBJ2-1; 7 bases line up with TRBD1. The V segment lost 3 bases and the J segment 3 bases; nucleotides outside the gene matches: 6. The CDR3 loop spans 15 amino acids. Germline CDR1 and CDR2: SGDLS and YYNGEE. This CDR3 reads CASSGRDSVYNEQFF. CDR3 nucleotide sequence: TGTGCCAGCAGCGGCCGGGACAGCGTCTACAATGAGCAGTTCTTC.

V usage is TRBV30 and J usage is TRBJ2-2; D gene unclear. Germline CDR1 reads GTSNPN; CDR2 reads SVGIG (reference sequence). The CDR3 covers 12 residues. V was cut by 2 bases and J by 1 base, with 2 bases left in between. The CDR3 DNA reads TGTGCCTGGAGTCGGAACACCGGGGAGCTGTTTTTT. This translates into CAWSRNTGELFF.

V usage is TRBV6-6 and J usage is TRBJ2-7; maybe TRBD2 (5 bases). Germline values: CDR1 MNHNY, CDR2 SVGAGI (reference sequence). Trimming shortened V by 6 bases and J by 0 bases, and 12 bases separated the two germline ends. This CDR3 contains 14 residues. The CDR3 DNA reads TGTGCCAGCAGCCCCCGGGGTAGCTCCTACGAGCAGTACTTC. It codes for CASSPRGSSYEQYF.

The rearrangement uses TRBV5-1 and TRBJ2-3; TRBD1 aligns across 7 bases. The CDR3 consists of 18 residues. The junction had 14 bases not matched to a gene; V was cut back by 2 bases and J by 2 bases. Germline-derived CDR1 and CDR2 are SGHRS and YFSETQ. The CDR3 region has the DNA TGCGCCAGCAGCTTACAAGGGAGACAGGGTTCCTTCACAGATACGCAGTATTTT. Amino acids: CASSLQGRQGSFTDTQYF.

This chain links TRBV9 with TRBJ1-2; possibly TRBD1 for D (5 bases). V gave up 1 base and J gave up 5 bases, with 9 bases separating them. CDR1 and CDR2 from the germline V gene are SGDLS and YYNGEE. The CDR3 covers 13 residues. The CDR3 DNA reads as TGTGCCAGCAGCGTAAGGGGTCAATATGGCTACACCTTC. Encoded protein: CASSVRGQYGYTF.

The V call is TRBV5-1, the J call TRBJ1-3; D not certain. The CDR3 is made up of 16 amino acids. Trimming removed 1 base from V and 3 bases from J, with 14 bases in between. CDR1 SGHRS and CDR2 YFSETQ come from the germline V gene. The CDR3 sequence: CASSLSGSSYGNTIYF. The CDR3 DNA follows: TGCGCCAGCAGCTTGTCGGGGTCGAGTTATGGAAACACCATATATTTT.

The V and J genes are TRBV24-1 and TRBJ1-2, with 12 bases aligning to TRBD1. Germline V lookup: CDR1 KGHDR, CDR2 SFDVKD. After removal of 4 bases from V and 5 bases from J, the junction contained 7 bases not matched to a gene. The CDR3 totals 16 residues. CDR3: CATSDPGQGAGYGYTF. CDR3 bases: TGTGCCACCAGTGACCCGGGACAGGGGGCGGGATATGGCTACACCTTC.

The gene calls are TRBV29-1 and TRBJ2-5; 11 bases map to TRBD2. The germline gives CDR1 SQVTM, CDR2 ANQGSEA. Trimming removed 6 bases from V and 5 bases from J; junction bases left unmatched: 2. This CDR3 has 12 amino acids. CDR3 in amino acids: CSVTSGTETQYF. The CDR3 DNA sequence: TGCAGCGTGACTAGCGGGACCGAGACCCAGTACTTC.

V usage is TRBV30 and J usage is TRBJ1-6, with D possibly TRBD1 on 5 matching bases. Deletions cut 1 base from V and 6 bases from J, with 7 bases between. The CDR3 is made up of 13 amino acids. The germline V gene encodes CDR1 GTSNPN and CDR2 SVGIG (reference sequence). The CDR3 sequence is CAWSGQPNSPLHF. CDR3 in DNA: TGTGCCTGGAGTGGACAGCCTAATTCACCCCTCCACTTT.

The chain recombines TRBV15 with TRBJ1-1, with D perhaps matching TRBD1 (5 bases). V was shortened by 1 base and J by 4 bases, with 13 bases between the two germline ends. This CDR3 comprises 15 residues. Germline V CDR1 and CDR2: LNHNV, YYDKDF (reference sequence). Here the CDR3 reads CATSRVDKGRTEAFF. The CDR3 region has the DNA TGTGCCACCAGCAGAGTTGATAAGGGGCGCACTGAAGCTTTCTTT.

This chain uses TRBV5-1 with TRBJ2-1; 8 positions match TRBD2. Losses at the gene ends were 2 bases for V and 3 bases for J; bases not matched to a gene: 4. This CDR3 contains 15 residues. Germline V gene lookup returns CDR1 SGHRS and CDR2 YFSETQ. DNA for the CDR3: TGCGCCAGCAGCTTCACTAGCGGTCTCTACAATGAGCAGTTCTTC. Its translation: CASSFTSGLYNEQFF.

This chain links TRBV19 with TRBJ1-5; D might be TRBD1 (6 bases). V was cut by 4 bases and J by 0 bases, with 22 bases left in between. Germline CDR1 and CDR2: LNHDA and SQIVND (reference sequence). CDR3 length: 19 residues. CDR3 sequence: CASSNVYRAHDYSNQPQHF. The CDR3 bases are TGTGCCAGTAGTAACGTGTACAGGGCCCATGATTATAGCAATCAGCCCCAGCATTTT.

V gene TRBV27 combines with J gene TRBJ2-2, with D possibly TRBD1 on 6 matching bases. The CDR3 runs 16 residues. The V gene lost 5 bases and the J gene lost 4 bases, with 17 bases spanning the gap. Per germline, CDR1 MNHEY and CDR2 SMNVEV (reference sequence). Here the CDR3 reads CASSPHPRGGTGELFF. Here the CDR3 DNA reads TGTGCCAGCAGTCCACACCCCAGGGGTGGCACCGGGGAGCTGTTTTTT.

The V gene is TRBV25-1, the J gene TRBJ1-2, with 11 bases fitting TRBD1. There are 17 residues in the CDR3. J gave up 4 bases and V 6 bases, and 13 bases lay outside the gene matches. CDR1 is MGHDK and CDR2 is SYGVNS in the germline V gene. For the CDR3, the DNA is TGTGCCAGCAGCCGACCAAATCCCGGGACAGGGGGCTATGGCTACACCTTC. Protein sequence: CASSRPNPGTGGYGYTF.

The rearrangement joins TRBV18 to TRBJ2-1; perhaps TRBD1 as D (5 bases). V lost 2 bases, J lost 2 bases, and 7 bases lay in between. The CDR3 contains 14 residues. Germline V lookup: CDR1 KGHSH, CDR2 LQKENI. CDR3 in amino acids: CASSPETAYNEQFF. The CDR3 bases are TGTGCCAGCTCACCAGAGACAGCCTACAATGAGCAGTTCTTC.